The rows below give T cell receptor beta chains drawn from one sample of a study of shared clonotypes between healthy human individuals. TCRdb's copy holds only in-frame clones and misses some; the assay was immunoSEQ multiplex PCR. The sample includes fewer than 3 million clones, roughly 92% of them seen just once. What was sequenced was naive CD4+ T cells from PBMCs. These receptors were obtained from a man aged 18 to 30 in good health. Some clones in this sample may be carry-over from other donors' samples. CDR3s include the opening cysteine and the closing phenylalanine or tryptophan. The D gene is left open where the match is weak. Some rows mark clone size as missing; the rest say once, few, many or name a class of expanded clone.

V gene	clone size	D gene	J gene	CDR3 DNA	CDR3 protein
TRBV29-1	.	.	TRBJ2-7	TGCAGCGTGACGGGACTCCTAGACTACGAGCAGTACTTC	CSVTGLLDYEQYF
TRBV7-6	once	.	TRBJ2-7	TGTGCCAGCAGCTTGGGCATCGGGGTGTTTCAGTACTTC	CASSLGIGVFQYF
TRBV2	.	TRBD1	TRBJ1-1	TGTGCCAGCGGTAGAACAGGGGAGGGTACTGAAGCTTTCTTT	CASGRTGEGTEAFF
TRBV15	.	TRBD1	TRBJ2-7	TGTGCCACCAGCAGAGATCAGGGGGACGAGCAGTACTTC	CATSRDQGDEQYF
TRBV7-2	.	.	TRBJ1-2	TGTGCCAGCAGCTTGGACCCCCTGATCGGTGGCTACACCTTC	CASSLDPLIGGYTF
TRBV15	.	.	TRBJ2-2	TGTGCCACCAGCCCTTCCGAGGGGAGAATCACCGGGGAGCTGTTTTTT	CATSPSEGRITGELFF
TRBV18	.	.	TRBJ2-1	TGTGCCAGCTCACCGCCGGGGATATACAATGAGCAGTTCTTC	CASSPPGIYNEQFF
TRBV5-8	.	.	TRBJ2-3	TGTGCCAGCAGCTCTCGGGAGAGCACAGATACGCAGTATTTT	CASSSRESTDTQYF
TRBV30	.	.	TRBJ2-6	TGTGCCTGGAGTCCAACCCGGACGCCGGCTGGGGCCAACGTCCTGACTTTC	CAWSPTRTPAGANVLTF
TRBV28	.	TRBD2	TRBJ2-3	TGTGCCAGCAGTTTTACGGGGGGGTACGACACAGATACGCAGTATTTT	CASSFTGGYDTDTQYF
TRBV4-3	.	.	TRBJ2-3	TGCGCCAGCAGCCAAGATCTTGGAACCTCGGCGCAGTATTTT	CASSQDLGTSAQYF
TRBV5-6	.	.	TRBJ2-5	TGTGCCAGCAGCTTGGGGGTAGGGCTAGCGGAGACCCAGTACTTC	CASSLGVGLAETQYF
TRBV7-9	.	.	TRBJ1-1	TGTGCCAGCAGCCGACAGGAGGGAACTGAAGCTTTCTTT	CASSRQEGTEAFF
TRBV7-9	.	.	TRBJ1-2	TGTGCCAGCAGCTCTACAGGGAACTATGGCTACACCTTC	CASSSTGNYGYTF
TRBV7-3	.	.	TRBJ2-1	TGTGCCAGCAGCGCTAACTCCGTTAATGAGCAGTTCTTC	CASSANSVNEQFF
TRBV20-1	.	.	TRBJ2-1	TGTGGGGGAGCTCGGGGAAATGAGCAGTTCTTC	CGGARGNEQFF
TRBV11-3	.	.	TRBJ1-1	TGTGCCAGCAGCCTAATTTCCCACACATTTGCAGGGCCGACTGAAGCTTTCTTT	CASSLISHTFAGPTEAFF
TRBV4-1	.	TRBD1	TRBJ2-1	TGCGCCAGCAGCCAAGGATACAGGGGGAATGAGCAGTTCTTC	CASSQGYRGNEQFF
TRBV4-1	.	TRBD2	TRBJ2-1	TGCGCCAGCAGCCGGCTAGCGGGAGGGTCCTACAATGAGCAGTTCTTC	CASSRLAGGSYNEQFF
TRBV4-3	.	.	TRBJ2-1	TGCGCCAGCAGCCAAGATGCACCCTACAATGAGCAGTTCTTC	CASSQDAPYNEQFF
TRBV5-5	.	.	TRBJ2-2	TGTGCCAGCAGCTTGCCCCGGGGAGGGAACACCGGGGAGCTGTTTTTT	CASSLPRGGNTGELFF
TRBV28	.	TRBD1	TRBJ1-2	TGTGCCAGCACAACCCCGGGAGACAGGGGTAGCTATGGCTACACCTTC	CASTTPGDRGSYGYTF